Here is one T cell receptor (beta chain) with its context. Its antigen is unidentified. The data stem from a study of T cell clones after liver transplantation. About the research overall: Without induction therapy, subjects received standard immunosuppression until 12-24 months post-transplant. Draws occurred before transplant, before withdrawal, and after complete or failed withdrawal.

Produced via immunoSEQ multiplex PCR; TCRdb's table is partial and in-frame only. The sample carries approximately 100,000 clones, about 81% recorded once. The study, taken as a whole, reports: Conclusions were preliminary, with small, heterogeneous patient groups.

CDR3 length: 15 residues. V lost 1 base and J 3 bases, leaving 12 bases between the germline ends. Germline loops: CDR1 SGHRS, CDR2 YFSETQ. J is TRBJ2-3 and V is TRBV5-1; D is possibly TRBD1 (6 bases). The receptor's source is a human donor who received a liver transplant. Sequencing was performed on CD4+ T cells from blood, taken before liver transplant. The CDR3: CASSLTGQRTDTQYF. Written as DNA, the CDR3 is TGCGCCAGCAGCTTGACAGGGCAGAGGACAGATACGCAGTATTTT. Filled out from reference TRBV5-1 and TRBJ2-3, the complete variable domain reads KAGVTQTPRYLIKTRGQQVTLSCSPISGHRSVSWYQQTPGQGLQFLFEYFSETQRNKGNFPGRFSGRQFSNSRSEMNVSTLELGDSALYLCASSLTGQRTDTQYFGPGTRLTVL.